The 16 T cell receptor beta chains in this list originate from one sample, sequenced in a study of beta chain features in type 1 diabetes. Findings and limits, study-wide: Shortening of TCRB CDR3s, moderate but significant, appeared in all four CD4+ subsets of Type 1 diabetes patients.

Sequenced material consisted of expressed TCRB transcripts (all of the isolated RNA was reverse transcribed). The assay was immunoSEQ multiplex PCR, and TCRdb's table has in-frame clones only and misses some. Of under 200,000 clones in the sample, over 9% were seen once. No antigen has been assigned to these receptors. The source material was central memory CD4+ T cells from blood. The receptors shown here come from a young man with type 1 diabetes.

This clone has more than one count but fewer than ten. The V and J genes are TRBV5-1 and TRBJ2-3, with D tentatively TRBD1 (5 bases). This CDR3 comprises 14 residues. Germline lookup yields CDR1 SGHRS and CDR2 YFSETQ. V was clipped by 7 bases and J by 1 base, with 13 bases between them. The CDR3: CASGVQGGTDTQYF. CDR3 bases: TGCGCCAGCGGGGTTCAGGGCGGCACAGATACGCAGTATTTT.

The rearrangement joins TRBV6-6 to TRBJ1-1; D gene unclear. Trimming removed 6 bases from V and 1 base from J, with 12 bases in between. Germline V gene data show CDR1 as MNHNY and CDR2 as SVGAGI (reference sequence). This CDR3 is built from 14 residues. CDR3 region: CASSHSGGNTEAFF. CDR3 nucleotides: TGTGCCAGCAGCCACTCCGGAGGGAACACTGAAGCTTTCTTT.

J is TRBJ2-2 and V is TRBV30; unclear D gene. The CDR3 totals 13 residues. Trimming removed 4 bases at V and 0 bases at J, with 6 bases between. Germline V gene sequence: CDR1 GTSNPN, CDR2 SVGIG (reference sequence). In DNA, the CDR3 is TGTGCCTGGAACACCGCGAACACCGGGGAGCTGTTTTTT. Translated: CAWNTANTGELFF. The whole variable domain, filled in from reference TRBV30 and TRBJ2-2, reads SQTIHQWPATLVQPVGSPLSLECTVEGTSNPNLYWYRQAAGRGLQLLFYSVGIGQISSEVPQNLSASRPQDRQFILSSKKLLLSDSGFYLCAWNTANTGELFFGEGSRLTVL.

J is TRBJ2-3 and V is TRBV4-3; D uncertain. This CDR3 contains 14 residues. From germline, CDR1 is LGHNA and CDR2 YSLEER. Trimming took 4 bases from V and 2 from J, leaving 10 bases between them. The CDR3 region has the DNA TGCGCCAGCAGCCCATTCGGGTCCACAGATACGCAGTATTTT. It encodes CASSPFGSTDTQYF.

The J gene is TRBJ1-4, the V gene TRBV4-2; a weak D match, TRBD1 (6 bases). The CDR3 covers 14 residues. Trimming took 5 bases from V and 10 from J, leaving 17 bases between them. CDR1 is LGHNA, CDR2 YNFKEQ, per germline. CDR3 coding DNA: TGTGCCAGCAGCACATCCCGGGACACCGTAAAACTGTTTTTT. Translation gives CASSTSRDTVKLFF.

This clone was found a few times. CDR3 bases: TGTGCCAGCAGCCAAGTCTGGAACACCGGGGAGCTGTTTTTT. Protein product: CASSQVWNTGELFF. The chain couples TRBV14 to TRBJ2-2, with D unclear. The CDR3 consists of 14 residues. Germline-derived CDR1 and CDR2 are SGHDN and FVKESK. Trimming pared 1 base from V and 1 base from J, leaving 4 bases between.

The V call is TRBV5-1, the J call TRBJ2-3; a possible D gene is TRBD1 (6 bases). The CDR3 sequence is 15 residues long. Trimming cost V 3 bases and J 0 bases, with 11 bases left between them. Germline CDR1 and CDR2: SGHRS and YFSETQ. The CDR3 reads CASSSTGKSTDTQYF. The CDR3 DNA sequence: TGCGCCAGCAGCTCCACAGGGAAGAGCACAGATACGCAGTATTTT.

This clone was seen a few times. J is TRBJ2-7 and V is TRBV5-4; 16 positions match TRBD2. V lost 4 bases and J lost 3; bases outside the gene matches: 7. The CDR3 spans 17 residues. Germline lookup yields CDR1 SGHNT and CDR2 YYREEE (reference sequence). CDR3 sequence (DNA): TGTGCCAGCAGCCCGGGACTAGCGGGAGGGCTTCTCTACGAGCAGTACTTC. This translates into CASSPGLAGGLLYEQYF.

This clone has only a few counts. The rearrangement uses TRBV5-6 and TRBJ2-5, with D perhaps TRBD2 (6 bases). CDR1 and CDR2 from the germline V gene are SGHDT and YYEEEE. Trimming removed 6 bases at V and 5 bases at J, with 23 bases between. This CDR3 spans 16 amino acids. CDR3 sequence (DNA): TGTGCCAGCACCCAGACTAGGGGCGGGACGAGGGAGACCCAGTACTTC. It codes for CASTQTRGGTRETQYF.

The CDR3 DNA is TGTGCCAGTAGTATGACTAAGGACAGCCTGAGTCCCCAGCATTTT. It is translated as CASSMTKDSLSPQHF. The J gene is TRBJ1-5, the V gene TRBV19; possible D gene TRBD1, 6 bases. This CDR3 comprises 15 residues. Trimming pared 3 bases from V and 10 bases from J, leaving 19 bases between. The V gene's germline CDR1 is LNHDA and CDR2 SQIVND (reference sequence).

This clone came up a few times. V is TRBV10-3 and J is TRBJ2-5; possible D gene TRBD2, 5 bases. The CDR3 sequence is 14 residues long. CDR1 ENHRY and CDR2 SYGVKD come from the germline V gene. V dropped 5 bases and J dropped 2 bases, with 12 bases sitting between them. The CDR3 DNA reads TGTGCCATCAGTTGGACTCAAGCTCAAGAGACCCAGTACTTC. Translating it yields CAISWTQAQETQYF.

This clone appeared a few times. This rearrangement joins TRBV19 to TRBJ2-7, with a possible D match to TRBD1 (5 bases). This CDR3 spans 14 amino acids. The germline V and J ends were trimmed by 3 bases and 5 bases, with 14 bases remaining between them. The germline gives CDR1 LNHDA, CDR2 SQIVND (reference sequence). The CDR3, as DNA: TGTGCCAGTAGTATTGTTGCAGGGCCCAACGAGCAGTACTTC. Translated: CASSIVAGPNEQYF.

This chain uses TRBV4-3 with TRBJ1-1; no clear D gene. Trimming took 2 bases from V and 1 from J, leaving 17 bases between them. The CDR3 has 17 amino acids. Germline loops: CDR1 LGHNA, CDR2 YSLEER. This chain's CDR3 is CASSQNPAGATNTEAFF. CDR3 in DNA: TGCGCCAGCAGCCAAAACCCGGCCGGAGCCACGAACACTGAAGCTTTCTTT.

The chain joins TRBV29-1 to TRBJ1-4, with D tentatively TRBD1 (6 bases). The CDR3 runs to 14 residues. Trimming pared 4 bases from V and 7 bases from J, leaving 16 bases between. Germline V gives CDR1 SQVTM, CDR2 ANQGSEA. The CDR3 loop is CSVGNQGSGEKLFF. CDR3 sequence (DNA): TGCAGCGTTGGGAATCAGGGGTCGGGTGAAAAACTGTTTTTT. Full variable domain (rest looked up from reference TRBV29-1 and TRBJ1-4): SAVISQKPSRDICQRGTSLTIQCQVDSQVTMMFWYRQQPGQSLTLIATANQGSEATYESGFVIDKFPISRPNLTFSTLTVSNMSPEDSSIYLCSVGNQGSGEKLFFGSGTQLSVL.

This clone was counted only a few times. The chain joins TRBV2 to TRBJ1-2; TRBD1 is a possible D gene (6 bases). The CDR3 covers 13 residues. Germline-derived CDR1 and CDR2 are SNHLY and FYNNEI. V was clipped by 7 bases and J by 4 bases, with 13 bases between them. The CDR3 region is CASTGQTIYGYTF. The CDR3 region has the DNA TGTGCCAGCACAGGACAGACTATCTATGGCTACACCTTC.

This clone appeared a few times. V gene TRBV7-2 combines with J gene TRBJ2-2; perhaps TRBD2 as D (6 bases). This CDR3 region has 16 residues. The V gene's germline CDR1 is SGHTA and CDR2 FQGNSA. Trimming left V 1 base short and J 1 base short, with 10 bases between. The CDR3 sequence is CASSLGLDRNTGELFF. In DNA form, the CDR3 reads TGTGCCAGCAGCTTAGGACTAGATAGGAACACCGGGGAGCTGTTTTTT.